Listed here is a single T cell receptor (beta chain). The table came from immunoSEQ multiplex PCR; TCRdb's copy has only in-frame clones and leaves some out. The repertoire holds about 98,000 clones, with 82% as singletons. The entry originates in a study of blood T cell repertoires in COVID-19. Study-level information: Specimens from acute and convalescent COVID-19 originated in the United States, Italy and Spain. T cells, B-cell-depleted T cells, or PBMCs provided the cDNA or gDNA that served as material.

The CDR3 runs to 16 residues. Germline CDR1 is MGHRA and CDR2 is YSYEKL. The ends lost 3 bases at V and 10 bases at J; junction bases unmatched: 12. Sequenced material: peripheral blood. The chain links TRBV4-1 to TRBJ2-1, with TRBD2 matching over 10 bases. The sequence was collected from an elderly man with acute or convalescent COVID-19. CDR3 protein: CASSQTSSGRASEQFF. The CDR3 DNA reads TGCGCCAGCAGCCAGACCTCGAGCGGGAGGGCCAGCGAGCAGTTCTTC.